A single count supports the clone carrying this TCR beta chain. The antigen is unknown. The germline V gene has CDR1 LNHDA and CDR2 SQIVND (reference sequence). The CDR3 spans 14 residues. V gave up 5 bases and J gave up 7 bases, with 12 bases separating them. The data derive from a study of a mutant IDH1 vaccine in newly diagnosed glioma. On the study more broadly: Therapy received beforehand was radiotherapy, temozolomide, or both, with most patients given both. Study-wide results and caveats: The occurrence of vaccine-induced immune responses was seen in more than 85% of patients.

Using immunoSEQ multiplex PCR, the repertoire was profiled, and TCRdb retains in-frame clones only, with some absent. The table has 30,000 to 40,000 clones, roughly 78% seen once. Time point noted: baseline, week 1 (first vaccination visit). Sample treatment: pre-vaccination baseline after standard-of-care therapy. This clonotype was sampled from a man between 35 and 55 years old with glioma. Some clones in this sample may be carry-over from other donors' samples. The chain joins TRBV19 to TRBJ2-6, with D perhaps matching TRBD1 (5 bases). The sequencing here drew on PBMCs, taken from a glioma patient treated with radiotherapy, temozolomide or both. DNA for the CDR3: TGTGCCAGTAGTGAAGGGGCCAACGCCAACGTCCTGACTTTC. Amino acid sequence: CASSEGANANVLTF.